Listed here are 31 T cell receptor beta chains from one sample, sequenced in a study of blood T cell repertoires in COVID-19. Assay: immunoSEQ multiplex PCR; the TCRdb copy retains only in-frame clones and omits some. The data contain 450,000 or so clones, approximately 90% of them seen just once; the ten biggest clones take up 0.8% to 1%. The source material was peripheral blood. All receptors come from a man younger than 30 with COVID-19, enrolled during active disease.

The CDR3 coding sequence is TGTGCCAGCAGCTTTGGGCTAGCGGGAGCGAACACCGGGGAGCTGTTTTTT. Protein: CASSFGLAGANTGELFF. The V call is TRBV5-5, the J call TRBJ2-2; TRBD2 agrees at 10 bases. Germline CDR1 and CDR2: SGHKS and YYEKEE (reference sequence). The CDR3 sequence is 17 residues long. The trim removed 2 bases at V and 0 bases at J, leaving 4 bases unmatched.

V is TRBV27 and J is TRBJ2-3, with D tentatively TRBD1 (6 bases). V lost 5 bases and J lost 4, with 13 bases in between. CDR1 is MNHEY and CDR2 is SMNVEV in the germline V gene (reference sequence). The CDR3 spans 14 residues. The CDR3 is CASSKTGNPDTQYF. CDR3 DNA sequence: TGTGCCAGCAGTAAAACAGGGAATCCAGATACGCAGTATTTT.

The rearrangement uses TRBV5-8 and TRBJ2-1; D is undetermined. Germline-derived CDR1 and CDR2 are SGHTS and YDEGEE. This CDR3 has 13 residues. The V end was cut by 0 bases, the J end by 5 bases, with 6 bases between. CDR3 sequence: CASSLAINNEQFF. In DNA form, the CDR3 reads TGTGCCAGCAGCTTGGCCATCAACAATGAGCAGTTCTTC. Variable domain in full (rest from reference TRBV5-8 and TRBJ2-1): EAGVTQSPTHLIKTRGQQATLRCSPISGHTSVYWYQQALGLGLQFLLWYDEGEERNRGNFPPRFSGRQFPNYSSELNVNALELEDSALYLCASSLAINNEQFFGPGTRLTVL.

CDR3 amino acids: CASSPGQGILSYGYTF. The CDR3 region has the DNA TGTGCCAGCAGTCCGGGACAGGGAATTCTGAGCTATGGCTACACCTTC. J is TRBJ1-2 and V is TRBV7-9; 9 positions match TRBD1. V was clipped by 6 bases and J by 4 bases; unmatched bases: 12. This CDR3 is built from 16 residues. In germline, CDR1 is SEHNR, CDR2 FQNEAQ (reference sequence).

The table lists this clone with a few counts. The V and J genes are TRBV15 and TRBJ1-3; possibly TRBD1 for D (6 bases). Trimming removed 4 bases at V and 0 bases at J, with 16 bases between. Looked up from germline, CDR1 is LNHNV and CDR2 is YYDKDF (reference sequence). The CDR3 is 17 amino acids. The CDR3 sequence: CATSKGGRQNSGNTIYF. DNA for the CDR3: TGTGCCACCAGCAAAGGGGGACGGCAAAACTCTGGAAACACCATATATTTT.

V is TRBV7-9 and J is TRBJ2-1; the match to TRBD1 covers 9 bases. The CDR3 runs 14 residues. The junction had 6 bases not matched to a gene; V was cut back by 8 bases and J by 4 bases. The germline CDR1 and CDR2 sequences are SEHNR and FQNEAQ (reference sequence). The CDR3 nucleotides are TGTGCCAGCCAGGACAGGGGCCGATACAATGAGCAGTTCTTC. It translates to CASQDRGRYNEQFF.

This CDR3 is CASSESRWGLSGGYEQYF. Here the CDR3 DNA reads TGTGCCAGCAGCGAATCCAGGTGGGGGCTTTCGGGCGGCTACGAGCAGTACTTC. This rearrangement joins TRBV13 to TRBJ2-7; tentative D call: TRBD1 (6 bases). There are 18 residues in the CDR3. Per the germline V gene, CDR1 is PRHDT and CDR2 is FYEKMQ (reference sequence). V lost 5 bases to trimming and J lost 3 bases, with 26 bases between them.

The V call is TRBV28, the J call TRBJ2-5; D is undetermined. Germline CDR1 and CDR2: MDHEN and SYDVKM. The length of the CDR3 is 15 residues. Trimming removed 4 bases from V and 2 bases from J, with 14 bases in between. Written as DNA, the CDR3 is TGTGCCAGCAGTTATCAAGGTTACAGTCAAGAGACCCAGTACTTC. Translated, it gives CASSYQGYSQETQYF.

V usage is TRBV29-1 and J usage is TRBJ1-6; D is possibly TRBD1 (5 bases). This CDR3 has 13 amino acids. The germline CDR1 and CDR2 sequences are SQVTM and ANQGSEA. The ends were cut back, 4 bases at V and 10 bases at J, with 14 bases in the middle. The CDR3 nucleotides read TGCAGCGTTGCCTGGGGGGAAGGATCACCCCTCCACTTT. Translating gives CSVAWGEGSPLHF.

The V and J genes are TRBV19 and TRBJ1-2; D is uncertain. The CDR3 totals 14 residues. The germline V and J ends were trimmed by 3 bases and 4 bases, with 12 bases remaining between them. Germline V CDR1 and CDR2: LNHDA, SQIVND (reference sequence). The CDR3 DNA is TGTGCCAGTAGTATGGCGAATCGGGGCTATGGCTACACCTTC. As protein: CASSMANRGYGYTF. The full variable domain, in which reference TRBV19 and TRBJ1-2 provide the parts outside the CDR3, is DGGITQSPKYLFRKEGQNVTLSCEQNLNHDAMYWYRQDPGQGLRLIYYSQIVNDFQKGDIAEGYSVSREKKESFPLTVTSAQKNPTAFYLCASSMANRGYGYTFGSGTRLTVV.

V is TRBV2 and J is TRBJ2-5, with 9 bases lining up with TRBD2. This CDR3 has 12 residues. Germline lookup yields CDR1 SNHLY and CDR2 FYNNEI. With V trimmed by 5 bases and J by 5 bases, 0 bases remained unmatched. The CDR3, as DNA: TGTGCCAGCAGTAGCGGGGGGGAGACCCAGTACTTC. Translated, it gives CASSSGGETQYF.

The chain uses TRBV18 and TRBJ2-2, with D unresolved. Trimming left V 3 bases short and J 3 bases short, with 17 bases between. The CDR3 length is 17 residues. The germline CDR1 and CDR2 sequences are KGHSH and LQKENI. The DNA for the CDR3 is TGTGCCAGCTCACCTTTGGCTCCCAGCGATTACACCGGGGAGCTGTTTTTT. Residues: CASSPLAPSDYTGELFF.

The chain is built from TRBV4-2 and TRBJ2-2, with 10 bases matching TRBD2. CDR1 is LGHNA, CDR2 YNFKEQ, per germline. The CDR3 is 16 residues long. V was pared by 1 base and J by 4 bases, with 3 bases of the junction left unmatched. CDR3 sequence: CASSQAKRGGTGELFF. The CDR3 coding sequence is TGTGCCAGCAGCCAAGCCAAGCGGGGGGGCACCGGGGAGCTGTTTTTT.

CDR3: CASSSGTGANVLTF. In DNA, the CDR3 is TGTGCCAGCAGTTCGGGTACGGGGGCCAACGTCCTGACTTTC. This chain connects TRBV27 to TRBJ2-6; D is ambiguous. V was pared by 4 bases and J by 4 bases, with 8 bases between. The CDR3 sequence is 14 residues long. The germline V gene has CDR1 MNHEY and CDR2 SMNVEV (reference sequence).

The V call is TRBV5-1, the J call TRBJ2-1; 7 bases match TRBD2. The CDR3 consists of 15 residues. The germline V gene has CDR1 SGHRS and CDR2 YFSETQ. The V segment lost 2 bases and the J segment 6 bases; nucleotides outside the gene matches: 8. The DNA for the CDR3 is TGCGCCAGCAGCTTCGGGGGAGGGGACTCCAATGAGCAGTTCTTC. It is translated as CASSFGGGDSNEQFF. Together with reference TRBV5-1 and TRBJ2-1, the CDR3 gives the full variable domain: KAGVTQTPRYLIKTRGQQVTLSCSPISGHRSVSWYQQTPGQGLQFLFEYFSETQRNKGNFPGRFSGRQFSNSRSEMNVSTLELGDSALYLCASSFGGGDSNEQFFGPGTRLTVL.

V usage is TRBV11-3 and J usage is TRBJ2-2; TRBD2 might be the D (5 bases). Germline V lookup: CDR1 SGHNT, CDR2 YENEEA. The CDR3 contains 13 residues. V dropped 5 bases and J dropped 6 bases, with 10 bases sitting between them. The DNA of the CDR3 is TGTGCCAGCAGCCCCGACTACCCCGGGGAGCTGTTTTTT. This encodes CASSPDYPGELFF.

The chain recombines TRBV5-4 with TRBJ2-7; 9 bases are shared with TRBD1. Germline V gene lookup returns CDR1 SGHNT and CDR2 YYREEE (reference sequence). V shed 3 bases, J shed 7 bases, and the junction held 8 bases outside the gene matches. The CDR3 has 14 residues. Here the CDR3 reads CASSSPTGGEEQYF. The DNA of the CDR3 is TGTGCCAGCAGCTCGCCGACAGGGGGTGAGGAGCAGTACTTC.

The J gene is TRBJ2-3, the V gene TRBV7-6; 9 positions match TRBD2. Germline CDR1 and CDR2: SGHVS and FNYEAQ. The CDR3 has 16 amino acids. The V and J ends lost 4 bases and 3 bases, in that order; junction bases with no gene match: 8. CDR3 in amino acids: CASSSGLATKTDTQYF. CDR3 nucleotide sequence: TGTGCCAGCAGCTCCGGACTAGCGACGAAAACAGATACGCAGTATTTT.

The chain employs TRBV15 and TRBJ2-7, with 9 bases aligning to TRBD1. V lost 4 bases, J lost 4 bases, and 5 bases stayed unmatched. Germline loops: CDR1 LNHNV, CDR2 YYDKDF (reference sequence). The CDR3 covers 14 residues. CDR3 in amino acids: CATSKGTGYYEQYF. CDR3 coding DNA: TGTGCCACCAGCAAGGGGACAGGGTATTACGAGCAGTACTTC.

The CDR3 reads CASSLRGLDEQFF. The CDR3 bases are TGTGCCAGCAGCTTAAGGGGGTTGGATGAGCAGTTCTTC. The V gene is TRBV7-9, the J gene TRBJ2-1; perhaps TRBD1 as D (6 bases). The V gene lost 2 bases and the J gene lost 8 bases, with 10 bases spanning the gap. This CDR3 is 13 amino acids long. The V gene's germline CDR1 is SEHNR and CDR2 FQNEAQ (reference sequence).

The chain recombines TRBV5-1 with TRBJ2-6; 8 positions agree with TRBD1. Germline V gene sequence: CDR1 SGHRS, CDR2 YFSETQ. The ends lost 4 bases at V and 4 bases at J; junction bases unmatched: 7. The CDR3 extends over 16 amino acids. The chain's CDR3 is CASSGGQAPGANVLTF. Here the CDR3 DNA reads TGCGCCAGCAGCGGGGGACAGGCACCCGGGGCCAACGTCCTGACTTTC.

The rearrangement links TRBV9 to TRBJ2-3; the match to TRBD2 covers 10 bases. The CDR3 runs to 17 residues. V lost 4 bases to trimming and J lost 4 bases; unmatched junction nucleotides: 12. The V gene's germline CDR1 is SGDLS and CDR2 YYNGEE. Here the CDR3 DNA reads TGTGCCAGCAGCCGAGCGGGGGGGCCTGTATATGCAGATACGCAGTATTTT. Residues: CASSRAGGPVYADTQYF.

The rearrangement uses TRBV7-9 and TRBJ1-1, with D tentatively TRBD1 (6 bases). Germline CDR1 reads SEHNR; CDR2 reads FQNEAQ (reference sequence). V was cut by 5 bases and J by 1 base, with 14 bases left in between. CDR3 length equals 15 residues. The CDR3: CASSGTLGGNTEAFF. CDR3 sequence (DNA): TGTGCCAGCAGCGGGACACTAGGGGGGAACACTGAAGCTTTCTTT.

This chain connects TRBV10-3 to TRBJ1-1; maybe TRBD1 (5 bases). The germline V gene encodes CDR1 ENHRY and CDR2 SYGVKD. The CDR3 consists of 14 residues. With 6 bases removed from V and 1 base from J, the gap between germline ends came to 12 bases. CDR3: CAIRAGVANTEAFF. The CDR3 DNA reads TGTGCCATCAGGGCGGGGGTAGCGAACACTGAAGCTTTCTTT.

The CDR3 protein is CASSEYRDYEQYF. CDR3 DNA: TGTGCCAGCAGTGAGTACAGGGACTACGAGCAGTACTTC. V usage is TRBV6-1 and J usage is TRBJ2-7, with D tentatively TRBD1 (6 bases). This CDR3 comprises 13 residues. Trimming pared 3 bases from V and 3 bases from J, leaving 9 bases between. Germline V gene data show CDR1 as MNHNS and CDR2 as SASEGT.

This chain joins TRBV7-9 and TRBJ2-5; TRBD2 agrees at 8 bases. The CDR3 extends over 14 amino acids. The V and J ends lost 5 bases and 5 bases, in that order; junction bases with no gene match: 7. Germline V gives CDR1 SEHNR, CDR2 FQNEAQ (reference sequence). DNA for the CDR3: TGTGCCAGCAGCGGCGGGGGGTCCCCGGAGACCCAGTACTTC. Protein sequence: CASSGGGSPETQYF.

The J gene is TRBJ1-2, the V gene TRBV4-1; possible D gene TRBD1, 5 bases. The CDR3 runs to 16 residues. V was clipped by 1 base and J by 0 bases, with 12 bases between them. Germline V CDR1 and CDR2: MGHRA, YSYEKL. The CDR3 sequence is CASSQGPGWSNYGYTF. In DNA, the CDR3 is TGCGCCAGCAGCCAAGGCCCAGGGTGGTCTAACTATGGCTACACCTTC.

The chain has TRBV6-1 and TRBJ2-3; possible D gene TRBD2, 6 bases. The CDR3 is 15 residues long. V lost 1 base and J lost 0, with 8 bases in between. Germline CDR1 is MNHNS and CDR2 is SASEGT. The CDR3 is CASSEVAGSTDTQYF. The DNA of the CDR3 is TGTGCCAGCAGTGAAGTTGCGGGGAGCACAGATACGCAGTATTTT.

The chain is built from TRBV5-6 and TRBJ2-2; 7 bases align to TRBD1. Germline V lookup: CDR1 SGHDT, CDR2 YYEEEE. J lost 1 base, V lost 9 bases, and 3 bases had no gene match. This CDR3 is built from 13 residues. The CDR3, as DNA: TGTGCCACAAGGACAGGGAACACCGGGGAGCTGTTTTTT. Amino acid sequence: CATRTGNTGELFF. Full variable domain (missing parts from reference TRBV5-6 and TRBJ2-2): DAGVTQSPTHLIKTRGQQVTLRCSPKSGHDTVSWYQQALGQGPQFIFQYYEEEERQRGNFPDRFSGHQFPNYSSELNVNALLLGDSALYLCATRTGNTGELFFGEGSRLTVL.

The chain links TRBV7-8 to TRBJ2-1, with D tentatively TRBD2 (5 bases). The germline V and J ends were trimmed by 4 bases and 8 bases, with 18 bases remaining between them. The CDR3 sequence is 15 residues long. Germline values: CDR1 SGHVS, CDR2 FQNEAQ. In DNA form, the CDR3 reads TGTGCCAGCAGCTCCCTTACGCGGGCCGTGGATGAGCAGTTCTTC. Amino acid sequence: CASSSLTRAVDEQFF.

CDR3 nucleotides: TGTGCCATCAGCTCCGGGACTACCGGCTGGGGAAGCGGGGAGCTGTTTTTT. Translating gives CAISSGTTGWGSGELFF. This rearrangement joins TRBV10-3 to TRBJ2-2, with 7 bases identical to TRBD2. CDR1 and CDR2 (germline): ENHRY, SYGVKD. Trimming took 6 bases from V and 7 from J; bases not matched to a gene: 17. The CDR3 contains 17 residues.